This T cell receptor (beta chain) appears in the sequencing data of a study of human T cells and chemical hapten exposure. This clonotype has just a few counts. The antigen is not known. TCRdb analysed the RACE reads with MiXCR anew, one entry per CDR3 protein. The table has approximately 340,000 distinct CDR3 sequences, around 7% seen once. Study observations and caveats: Significantly more large CDR3 similarity clusters were formed by expanded TCRs than by controls.

This sample's time point: patch test 1, 2 weeks after DPC sensitization. Specified treatment: therapeutic diphenylcyclopropenone sensitization with weekly scalp DPC. The TCR originated in a woman younger than 35 with alopecia areata. Some clones in this sample may be carry-over from other donors' samples. The sequencing used whole blood, collected in connection with sensitization to the hapten diphenylcyclopropenone (DPC).

Here the CDR3 reads CASSYSQGSETQYF. CDR3 nucleotides: TGTGCCAGCAGTTACTCCCAGGGTTCAGAGACCCAGTACTTC. V is TRBV6-5 and J is TRBJ2-5; weak D call: TRBD1 (5 bases). CDR3 length equals 14 residues. Trimming took off 0 bases at V and 4 bases at J, with 9 bases between the two ends. From germline, CDR1 is MNHEY and CDR2 SVGAGI.